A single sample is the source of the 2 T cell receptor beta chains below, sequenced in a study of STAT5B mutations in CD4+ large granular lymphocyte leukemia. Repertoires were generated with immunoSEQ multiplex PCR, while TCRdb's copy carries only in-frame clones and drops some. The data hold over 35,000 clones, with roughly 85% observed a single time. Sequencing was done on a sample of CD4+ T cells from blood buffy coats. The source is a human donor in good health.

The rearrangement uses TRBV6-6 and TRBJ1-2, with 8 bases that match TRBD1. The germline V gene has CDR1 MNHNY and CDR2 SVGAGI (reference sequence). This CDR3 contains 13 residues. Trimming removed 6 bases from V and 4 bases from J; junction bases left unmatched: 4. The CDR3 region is CASSQGASYGYTF. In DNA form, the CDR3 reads TGTGCCAGCAGCCAGGGGGCATCCTATGGCTACACCTTC.

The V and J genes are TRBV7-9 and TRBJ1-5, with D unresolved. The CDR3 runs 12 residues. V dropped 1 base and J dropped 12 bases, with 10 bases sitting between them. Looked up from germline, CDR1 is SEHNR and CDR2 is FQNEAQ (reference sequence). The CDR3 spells CASSLVGGSQHF. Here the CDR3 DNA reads TGTGCCAGCAGCTTAGTTGGTGGGAGCCAGCATTTT.